This record looks at one TCR beta chain sequence and its context. Authors' processing steps: By means of reference gene primer amplification, nucleated cell counts were estimated. Sequencing was performed with immunoSEQ multiplex PCR; in TCRdb, only in-frame clones are kept and a portion is missing. V, J and clone size reflect that table, while D and trimming were determined from the DNA. The sample has over 200,000 clones, approximately 90% seen once; the top ten hold around 0.85%. This entry comes from a study of blood T cell repertoires in COVID-19. Turning to the study itself: The study drew acute and convalescent COVID-19 samples from the United States, Italy and Spain.

The CDR3 extends over 16 amino acids. The germline V gene encodes CDR1 MDHEN and CDR2 SYDVKM. J gave up 8 bases and V 3 bases, and 10 bases lay outside the gene matches. The sequenced sample consisted of peripheral blood. This clonotype was obtained from a man in his sixties with COVID-19, enrolled during active disease. The chain carries TRBV28 and TRBJ1-2; 12 bases are a match to TRBD1. The DNA of the CDR3 is TGTGCCAGCAGTTTGGGCTCGGGACAGGGGGCGCGCGGCTACACCTTC. Its translation is CASSLGSGQGARGYTF.